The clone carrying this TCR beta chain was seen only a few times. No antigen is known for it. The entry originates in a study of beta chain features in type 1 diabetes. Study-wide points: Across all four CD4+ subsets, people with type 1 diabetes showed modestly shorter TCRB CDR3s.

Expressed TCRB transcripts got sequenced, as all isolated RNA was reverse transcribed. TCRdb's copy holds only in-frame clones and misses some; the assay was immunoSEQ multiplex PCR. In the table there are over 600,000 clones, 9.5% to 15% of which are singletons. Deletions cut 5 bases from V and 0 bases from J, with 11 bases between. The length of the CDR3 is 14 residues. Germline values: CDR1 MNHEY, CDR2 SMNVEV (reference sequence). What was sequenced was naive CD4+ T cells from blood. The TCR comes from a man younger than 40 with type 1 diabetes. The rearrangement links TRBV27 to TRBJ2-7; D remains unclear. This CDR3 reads CASSKGPFSYEQYF. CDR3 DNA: TGTGCCAGCAGTAAGGGCCCCTTCTCCTACGAGCAGTACTTC.